Listed below are T cell receptor beta chains from one sample, sequenced in a study of blood T cell repertoires in COVID-19. TCRdb keeps only in-frame clones here, not all; method: immunoSEQ multiplex PCR. The sample contains 95,000 to 150,000 clones, about 79% of which appear only once. The sequenced material came from peripheral blood. These receptors came from a man between 65 and 85 years old with acute or convalescent COVID-19. Both conserved end residues are part of each CDR3. The D gene is left open where the match is weak. Not every row has a clone size; where given, it reads once, few, many or a size class.

TRBJ1-4 TRBD1 NA TRBV12-3/TRBV12-4 CASSFQGQGWLFF TGTGCCAGCAGTTTCCAAGGACAGGGGTGGCTGTTTTTT
TRBJ1-1 TRBD1 NA TRBV5-6 CASSGQTGAANTEAFF TGTGCCAGCAGCGGCCAGACAGGGGCCGCGAACACTGAAGCTTTCTTT
TRBJ2-3 NA NA TRBV5-1 CASSLAVETDTQYF TGCGCCAGCAGCTTGGCCGTGGAGACAGATACGCAGTATTTT
TRBJ2-6 NA NA TRBV4-3 CASSQANSGSGANVLTF TGCGCCAGCAGCCAGGCGAATTCAGGCTCTGGGGCCAACGTCCTGACTTTC
TRBJ1-5 TRBD1 NA TRBV5-1 CASSPGTGTIQPQHF TGCGCCAGCAGCCCCGGGACAGGGACCATTCAGCCCCAGCATTTT
TRBJ1-2 NA NA TRBV3-1/TRBV3-2 CASSPRAAFGYTF TGTGCCAGCAGCCCGAGGGCGGCTTTTGGCTACACCTTC
TRBJ2-7 TRBD1 NA TRBV5-1 CASSPLQGAWGEQYF TGCGCCAGCAGCCCGTTACAGGGGGCTTGGGGCGAGCAGTACTTC
TRBJ2-5 NA NA TRBV5-4 CASSLSGARYQETQYF TGTGCCAGCAGCTTGTCTGGCGCCAGGTACCAAGAGACCCAGTACTTC
TRBJ1-5 NA once TRBV3-1/TRBV3-2 CASSHQGNQPQHF TGTGCCAGCAGCCATCAGGGGAACCAGCCCCAGCATTTT
TRBJ2-3 NA NA TRBV7-3 CASSPRQSASTDTQYF TGTGCCAGCAGCCCGAGGCAATCCGCTAGCACAGATACGCAGTATTTT
TRBJ1-2 NA NA TRBV30 CAWNFQGNGYTF TGTGCCTGGAACTTCCAGGGTAATGGCTACACCTTC
TRBJ1-2 TRBD1 NA TRBV19 CASTLDRNYGYTF TGTGCCAGTACTCTGGACAGGAACTATGGCTACACCTTC
TRBJ1-1 NA NA TRBV19 CASSQGFPGTEAFF TGTGCCAGTAGTCAGGGGTTTCCGGGGACTGAAGCTTTCTTT
TRBJ2-3 NA few TRBV4-3 CASSQDLFWGRDTQYF TGCGCCAGCAGCCAAGATCTTTTCTGGGGCAGGGATACGCAGTATTTT
TRBJ2-1 NA NA TRBV3-1/TRBV3-2 CASSQDTVSSNEQFF TGTGCCAGCAGCCAAGATACGGTTAGCTCCAATGAGCAGTTCTTC
TRBJ2-1 NA NA TRBV15 CATSRQGLGRGYNEQFF TGTGCCACCAGCAGGCAGGGGTTAGGGAGGGGCTACAATGAGCAGTTCTTC
TRBJ1-5 TRBD1 few TRBV7-9 CASSLDRVGNQPQHF TGTGCCAGCAGTCTGGACAGGGTAGGCAATCAGCCCCAGCATTTT
TRBJ1-1 NA NA TRBV7-2 CASSLAAGNTEAFF TGTGCCAGCAGCTTAGCTGCGGGGAACACTGAAGCTTTCTTT
TRBJ1-4 NA NA TRBV5-1 CATRTATNEKLFF TGCGCCACCCGGACAGCAACTAATGAAAAACTGTTTTTT
TRBJ1-1 NA NA TRBV3-1/TRBV3-2 CASSRTDTEAFF TGTGCCAGCAGCCGTACAGACACTGAAGCTTTCTTT
TRBJ1-2 NA NA TRBV15 CATSSSEFGGAYGYTF TGTGCCACCAGCAGCTCGGAGTTCGGGGGGGCTTATGGCTACACCTTC
TRBJ1-1 NA many TRBV19 CASSTKHTTEAFF TGTGCCAGTAGTACCAAGCATACCACTGAAGCTTTCTTT
TRBJ1-2 TRBD1 NA TRBV10-1 CANARQGLYGYTF TGCGCCAACGCTAGACAGGGGTTATATGGCTACACCTTC
TRBJ2-7 TRBD1 NA TRBV7-6 CASSLHGQGAAEQYF TGTGCCAGCAGCCTACATGGACAGGGGGCTGCCGAGCAGTACTTC
TRBJ2-7 NA NA TRBV9 CASSETFDRTAFSYEQYF TGTGCCAGCAGCGAGACTTTTGACAGGACGGCTTTCTCCTACGAGCAGTACTTC
TRBJ2-1 TRBD2 NA TRBV5-1 CASSFPSGGNEQFF TGCGCCAGCAGCTTCCCAAGCGGGGGCAATGAGCAGTTCTTC
TRBJ1-1 NA NA TRBV27 CASSLRGGEAFF TGTGCCAGCAGTTTAAGGGGAGGGGAAGCTTTCTTT
TRBJ1-2 TRBD1 NA TRBV30 CAWSPPGRGDFYGYTF TGTGCCTGGAGTCCCCCCGGCAGGGGGGATTTCTATGGCTACACCTTC
TRBJ2-7 NA NA TRBV7-2 CASSSERYEQYF TGTGCCAGCAGCTCCGAGAGATACGAGCAGTACTTC
TRBJ1-2 TRBD1 once TRBV18 CASSPGGTALYGYTF TGTGCCAGCTCCCCGGGGGGGACAGCCCTCTATGGCTACACCTTC
TRBJ1-2 NA once TRBV4-3 CASSQGYYYGYTF TGCGCCAGCAGCCAAGGATACTATTATGGCTACACCTTC
TRBJ1-1 NA NA TRBV19 CASKYSQIGNTEAFF TGTGCCAGTAAGTACAGCCAGATTGGGAACACTGAAGCTTTCTTT
TRBJ1-3 TRBD1 NA TRBV7-2 CASSPGTGAGNTIYF TGTGCCAGCAGCCCCGGGACAGGTGCTGGAAACACCATATATTTT
TRBJ2-2 NA once TRBV7-6 CASSRGQREYTGELFF TGTGCCAGCAGCCGGGGGCAGCGGGAATACACCGGGGAGCTGTTTTTT
TRBJ1-1 NA NA TRBV5-4 CASSLGRPLTTEAFF TGTGCCAGCAGCTTGGGGCGGCCCCTAACTACTGAAGCTTTCTTT
TRBJ1-6 TRBD1 few TRBV14 CASSQLGQNYNSPLHF TGTGCCAGCAGCCAGCTGGGACAGAACTATAATTCACCCCTCCACTTT
TRBJ1-1 NA NA TRBV5-1 CASSSDSDTEAFF TGCGCCAGCAGTTCTGACAGCGACACTGAAGCTTTCTTT
TRBJ1-1 NA NA TRBV19 CASTPWGETLEAFF TGTGCCAGTACACCTTGGGGGGAAACCCTTGAAGCTTTCTTT
TRBJ1-2 TRBD1 NA TRBV27 CASRGQGGGYTF TGTGCCAGCAGAGGACAGGGCGGTGGCTACACCTTC